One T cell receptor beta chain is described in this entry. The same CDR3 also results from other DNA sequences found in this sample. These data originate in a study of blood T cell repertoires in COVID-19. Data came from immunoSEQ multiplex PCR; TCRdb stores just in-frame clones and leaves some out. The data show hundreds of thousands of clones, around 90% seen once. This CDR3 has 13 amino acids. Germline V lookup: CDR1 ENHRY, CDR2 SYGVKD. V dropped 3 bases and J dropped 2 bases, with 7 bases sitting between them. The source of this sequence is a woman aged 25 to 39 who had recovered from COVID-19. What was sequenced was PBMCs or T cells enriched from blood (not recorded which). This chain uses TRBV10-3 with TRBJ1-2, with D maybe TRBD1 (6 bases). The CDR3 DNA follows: TGTGCCATCAGTGACAGGGGAAACTATGGCTACACCTTC. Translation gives CAISDRGNYGYTF.